This T cell receptor beta chain was captured in a study of CD4+ T cells in melanoma. The CDR3 totals 15 residues. Germline values: CDR1 MGHDK, CDR2 SYGVNS. V lost 0 bases and J lost 2, with 8 bases in between. Points from the study as a whole: A reported correlation linked neoantigen-specific CD4+ T cells to CD8+, macrophage and B cell function. In melanoma, neoantigen-specific CD4+ T cells reportedly differed in differentiation state.

Assay: immunoSEQ multiplex PCR; the TCRdb copy retains only in-frame clones and omits some. The sample contains about 140,000 clones, roughly 91% of which appear only once. Comment on this clone: Antigen: not known.

This TCR came from a human donor with melanoma. The rearrangement joins TRBV25-1 to TRBJ1-3; D uncertain. The CDR3 bases are TGTGCCAGCAGTGAATATGATGGGGCTGGAAACACCATATATTTT. Protein sequence: CASSEYDGAGNTIYF. Full variable domain (outside the CDR3, taken from reference TRBV25-1 and TRBJ1-3): EADIYQTPRYLVIGTGKKITLECSQTMGHDKMYWYQQDPGMELHLIHYSYGVNSTEKGDLSSESTVSRIRTEHFPLTLESARPSHTSQYLCASSEYDGAGNTIYFGEGSWLTVV.